A single sample gave rise to the 14 T cell receptor beta chains below, sequenced in a study of the immune and genomic landscape of osteosarcoma. Measured with immunoSEQ multiplex PCR; TCRdb has only the in-frame clones, and not every one. This table holds about 720 clones, about three quarters found once. The sample comprised metastatic tumor tissue from the lung. Receptors were obtained from a boy aged 10-17 years with osteosarcoma.

V and J are TRBV28 and TRBJ2-4; D is possibly TRBD2 (6 bases). The germline V gene has CDR1 MDHEN and CDR2 SYDVKM. The V gene lost 6 bases and the J gene lost 0 bases, with 33 bases spanning the gap. This CDR3 contains 22 residues. This CDR3 is CASRGYEPGTGETTLAKNIQYF. CDR3 sequence (DNA): TGTGCCAGCAGAGGCTACGAACCAGGAACGGGGGAAACAACTCTAGCCAAAAACATTCAGTACTTC.

The chain employs TRBV6-1 and TRBJ1-2, with no clear D. This CDR3 is 14 amino acids long. Germline V gives CDR1 MNHNS, CDR2 SASEGT. Trimming removed 2 bases at V and 3 bases at J, with 10 bases between. The CDR3 loop is CASSESREDYGYTF. CDR3 DNA: TGTGCCAGCAGTGAAAGTAGGGAAGACTATGGCTACACCTTC.

V usage is TRBV4-3 and J usage is TRBJ2-3, with D perhaps matching TRBD1 or TRBD2 (6 bases each). Germline V CDR1 and CDR2: LGHNA, YSLEER. With 0 bases removed from V and 0 bases from J, the gap between germline ends came to 13 bases. The CDR3 is made up of 17 amino acids. As DNA, the CDR3 is TGCGCCAGCAGCCAAGAGTATCGCGGGACAAGCACAGATACGCAGTATTTT. It yields the protein CASSQEYRGTSTDTQYF.

This chain joins TRBV18 and TRBJ2-2, with D uncertain. Trimming cost V 1 base and J 4 bases, with 7 bases left between them. Looked up from germline, CDR1 is KGHSH and CDR2 is LQKENI. This CDR3 comprises 14 residues. The CDR3 region is CASSPQPGTGELFF. Written as DNA, the CDR3 is TGTGCCAGCTCACCACAGCCGGGCACCGGGGAGCTGTTTTTT.

V usage is TRBV28 and J usage is TRBJ1-1, with D possibly TRBD1 on 6 matching bases. The CDR3 spans 15 residues. Per the germline V gene, CDR1 is MDHEN and CDR2 is SYDVKM. The V end lost 3 bases, the J end lost 5 bases, and 16 bases lay between the germline ends. CDR3 residues: CASSFIGGRLTEAFF. The DNA for the CDR3 is TGTGCCAGCAGTTTTATCGGGGGGCGCTTAACTGAAGCTTTCTTT.

The rearrangement uses TRBV10-3 and TRBJ1-1, with 7 bases that match TRBD1. This CDR3 has 17 residues. The germline V gene encodes CDR1 ENHRY and CDR2 SYGVKD. The J segment lost 0 bases and the V segment lost 6 bases, leaving 13 bases of the junction unmatched. The DNA of the CDR3 is TGTGCCATCAGGTCCAGCTCCGGGACAGACATGAACACTGAAGCTTTCTTT. Encoded protein: CAIRSSSGTDMNTEAFF.

This chain's CDR3 is CASSFLAGGPPTDTQYF. The CDR3 nucleotides read TGTGCCAGCAGCTTCCTAGCGGGAGGGCCCCCGACAGATACGCAGTATTTT. The rearrangement links TRBV7-1 to TRBJ2-3; 12 nucleotides agree with TRBD2. TRBV7-1 belongs to the ORF category, with a function that is uncertain. There are 17 residues in the CDR3. The junction had 8 bases not matched to a gene; V was cut back by 4 bases and J by 3 bases.

The chain is built from TRBV7-2 and TRBJ2-3; 16 bases map to TRBD2. Germline-derived CDR1 and CDR2 are SGHTA and FQGNSA. The J segment lost 1 base and the V segment lost 5 bases, leaving 9 bases of the junction unmatched. CDR3 length: 19 amino acids. The CDR3 loop is CASSHPGLAGGGGTDTQYF. The CDR3 DNA sequence: TGTGCCAGCAGCCACCCGGGACTAGCGGGAGGGGGGGGCACAGATACGCAGTATTTT.

The gene calls are TRBV5-4 and TRBJ1-2; D is uncertain. CDR1 is SGHNT, CDR2 YYREEE, per germline (reference sequence). V dropped 4 bases and J dropped 5 bases, with 9 bases sitting between them. The CDR3 covers 12 residues. The CDR3 region is CASSRWNYGYTF. DNA of the CDR3: TGTGCCAGCAGCCGGTGGAATTATGGCTACACCTTC.

V gene TRBV7-2 combines with J gene TRBJ2-1, with TRBD1 identical over 7 bases. The CDR3 covers 16 residues. Germline CDR1 is SGHTA and CDR2 is FQGNSA. V was pared by 0 bases and J by 10 bases, with 12 bases of the junction left unmatched. The CDR3: CASSLAASGGYYEQFF. In DNA form, the CDR3 reads TGTGCCAGCAGCTTAGCAGCTTCAGGGGGATATTACGAGCAGTTCTTC.

The CDR3 sequence: CASLLEQATNEKLFF. CDR3 sequence (DNA): TGTGCCAGCCTCTTGGAGCAAGCAACTAATGAAAAACTGTTTTTT. The chain has TRBV2 and TRBJ1-4; D remains unclear. The V end was cut by 8 bases, the J end by 0 bases, with 13 bases between. The V gene's germline CDR1 is SNHLY and CDR2 FYNNEI. The CDR3 runs 15 residues.

V and J are TRBV5-5 and TRBJ2-1, with TRBD2 matching 12 bases. Germline V CDR1 and CDR2: SGHKS, YYEKEE (reference sequence). J gave up 4 bases and V 4 bases, and 6 bases lay outside the gene matches. CDR3 length: 16 residues. Here the CDR3 reads CASSRGTSGFYNEQFF. As DNA, the CDR3 is TGTGCCAGCAGCCGCGGGACTAGCGGGTTTTACAATGAGCAGTTCTTC.

The CDR3 loop reads CACRGEYNSPLHF. Here the CDR3 DNA reads TGTGCCTGCCGGGGGGAGTATAATTCACCCCTCCACTTT. The chain carries TRBV30 and TRBJ1-6; TRBD1 is a possible D gene (5 bases). V was cut by 6 bases and J by 4 bases, with 10 bases left in between. CDR1 is GTSNPN and CDR2 is SVGIG in the germline V gene (reference sequence). This CDR3 comprises 13 residues. Filled out from reference TRBV30 and TRBJ1-6, the complete variable domain reads SQTIHQWPATLVQPVGSPLSLECTVEGTSNPNLYWYRQAAGRGLQLLFYSVGIGQISSEVPQNLSASRPQDRQFILSSKKLLLSDSGFYLCACRGEYNSPLHFGNGTRLTVT.

The genes are TRBV30 and TRBJ1-2; 8 bases are a match to TRBD1. The CDR3 spans 15 residues. From germline, CDR1 is GTSNPN and CDR2 SVGIG (reference sequence). The V segment lost 2 bases and the J segment 3 bases; nucleotides outside the gene matches: 8. In DNA form, the CDR3 reads TGTGCCTGGAGTAGGCAGGGGGCTGTCTACTATGGCTACACCTTC. Protein sequence: CAWSRQGAVYYGYTF.